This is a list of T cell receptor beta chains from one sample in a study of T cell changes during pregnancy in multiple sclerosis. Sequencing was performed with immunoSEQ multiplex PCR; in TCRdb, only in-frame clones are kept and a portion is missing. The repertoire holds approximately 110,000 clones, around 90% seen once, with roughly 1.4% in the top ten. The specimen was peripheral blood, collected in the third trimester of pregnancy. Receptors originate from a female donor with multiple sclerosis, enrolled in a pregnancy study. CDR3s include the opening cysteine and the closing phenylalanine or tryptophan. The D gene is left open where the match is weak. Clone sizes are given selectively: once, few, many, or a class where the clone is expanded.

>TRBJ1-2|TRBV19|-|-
CASSFRGSGYTF
TGTGCCAGTAGTTTTAGAGGTAGCGGCTACACCTTC
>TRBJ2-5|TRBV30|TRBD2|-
CAWSRGLAGQETQYF
TGTGCCTGGAGTAGGGGACTAGCGGGTCAAGAGACCCAGTACTTC
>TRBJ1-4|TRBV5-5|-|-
CASSSSVTNEKLFF
TGTGCCAGCAGCTCCTCCGTCACTAATGAAAAACTGTTTTTT
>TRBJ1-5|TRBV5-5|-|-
CASSLTVYSNQPQHF
TGTGCCAGCAGCCTGACAGTTTATAGCAATCAGCCCCAGCATTTT
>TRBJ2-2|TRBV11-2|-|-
CASSLFRGGTGELFF
TGTGCCAGCAGCTTATTTAGGGGTGGCACCGGGGAGCTGTTTTTT
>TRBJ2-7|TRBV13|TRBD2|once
CASSLELAGVGEQYF
TGTGCCAGCAGCTTAGAACTAGCGGGAGTAGGGGAGCAGTACTTC
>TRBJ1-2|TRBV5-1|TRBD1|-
CASSLAAGGQGEYGYTF
TGCGCCAGCAGCTTGGCGGCAGGGGGCCAGGGGGAATATGGCTACACCTTC
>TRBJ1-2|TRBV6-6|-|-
CASSRLTGSDYGYTF
TGTGCCAGCAGTCGCCTCACAGGGTCAGACTATGGCTACACCTTC
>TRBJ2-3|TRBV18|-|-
CASSPPNSAGTDTQYF
TGTGCCAGCTCACCACCGAATAGTGCGGGAACAGATACGCAGTATTTT
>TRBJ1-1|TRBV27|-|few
CASSLLGGTEAFF
TGTGCCAGCAGTTTATTGGGGGGCACTGAAGCTTTCTTT
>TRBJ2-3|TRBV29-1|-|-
CSVEAGTNENILSRAQYF
TGCAGCGTCGAGGCCGGGACAAATGAAAATATACTATCGAGGGCGCAGTATTTT